A selection of T cell receptor beta chains follows, all from one sample in a study of blood T cell repertoires in COVID-19. The protocol was immunoSEQ multiplex PCR, while the TCRdb copy is restricted to in-frame clones and leaves out a portion. The data show just over 300,000 clones, roughly 85% seen once. Sequencing was done on a sample of PBMCs or T cells enriched from blood (not recorded which). The receptors originated from a man aged 25 to 45 who had recovered from COVID-19. Both conserved end residues are part of each CDR3. D genes are given only for firm matches. Some rows mark clone size as missing; the rest say once, few, many or name a class of expanded clone.

D: TRBD1; J: TRBJ2-7; V: TRBV2; size: .; length: 13; DNA: TGTGCCACCGGACAGGGCCTAGCCTACGAGCAGTACTTC; CDR3: CATGQGLAYEQYF
D: TRBD1; J: TRBJ1-1; V: TRBV23-1; size: .; length: 16; DNA: TGCGCCAGCAGTCCACTTTACAGGGGTCAGGACACTGAAGCTTTCTTT; CDR3: CASSPLYRGQDTEAFF
D: .; J: TRBJ1-6; V: TRBV6-2/TRBV6-3; size: .; length: 16; DNA: TGTGCCAGCAGACCTAACAGGTTCTCCTATAATTCACCCCTCCACTTT; CDR3: CASRPNRFSYNSPLHF
D: .; J: TRBJ2-7; V: TRBV7-6; size: .; length: 18; DNA: TGTGCCAGCAGCCCCCTAACGCCCACAGGGCCATTCACCTACGAGCAGTACTTC; CDR3: CASSPLTPTGPFTYEQYF
D: TRBD1; J: TRBJ1-4; V: TRBV7-2; size: .; length: 15; DNA: TGTGCCAGCAGCCCGCGGACAGGGTTCAATGAAAAACTGTTTTTT; CDR3: CASSPRTGFNEKLFF
D: .; J: TRBJ1-4; V: TRBV12-3/TRBV12-4; size: .; length: 13; DNA: TGTGCCAGCAGTCCTAGCCCTAATGAAAAACTGTTTTTT; CDR3: CASSPSPNEKLFF
D: .; J: TRBJ2-1; V: TRBV11-2; size: .; length: 13; DNA: TGTGCCAGCAGCTTGAGCGGGTGGAATGAGCAGTTCTTC; CDR3: CASSLSGWNEQFF
D: TRBD2; J: TRBJ2-1; V: TRBV27; size: .; length: 14; DNA: TGTGCCAGCAGCAGCGGGGGTTCCTACAATGAGCAGTTCTTC; CDR3: CASSSGGSYNEQFF
D: TRBD1; J: TRBJ1-2; V: TRBV4-2; size: .; length: 16; DNA: TGTGCCAGCAGCCAAGAAAGTTGGACAGGGGCAGATGGCTACACCTTC; CDR3: CASSQESWTGADGYTF
D: .; J: TRBJ1-1; V: TRBV7-2; size: .; length: 16; DNA: TGTGCCAGCAGCCCCAGAGTGATTACGGGGAACACTGAAGCTTTCTTT; CDR3: CASSPRVITGNTEAFF
D: TRBD1; J: TRBJ1-6; V: TRBV7-8; size: .; length: 14; DNA: TGTGCCAGCAGCCTTAGACAGGGTTATTCACCCCTCCACTTT; CDR3: CASSLRQGYSPLHF
D: .; J: TRBJ1-1; V: TRBV15; size: .; length: 14; DNA: TGTGCCACCAGCAGAACTAGAGGGAACACTGAAGCTTTCTTT; CDR3: CATSRTRGNTEAFF
D: .; J: TRBJ2-2; V: TRBV5-1; size: .; length: 14; DNA: TGCGCCAGCAGCTCCCTACTGAGCACCGGGGAGCTGTTTTTT; CDR3: CASSSLLSTGELFF
D: .; J: TRBJ1-2; V: TRBV19; size: .; length: 12; DNA: TGTGCCAGTAACGAGGGAATGGGTGGCTACACCTTC; CDR3: CASNEGMGGYTF
D: TRBD1; J: TRBJ1-2; V: TRBV24-1; size: .; length: 15; DNA: TGTGCCACCAGTGAGCTGGACAGGGGGCGAAATGGCTACACCTTC; CDR3: CATSELDRGRNGYTF
D: TRBD1; J: TRBJ1-1; V: TRBV2; size: few; length: 16; DNA: TGTGCCAGCCGCCCCTCGGACAGGGGTTTGGGCACTGAAGCTTTCTTT; CDR3: CASRPSDRGLGTEAFF